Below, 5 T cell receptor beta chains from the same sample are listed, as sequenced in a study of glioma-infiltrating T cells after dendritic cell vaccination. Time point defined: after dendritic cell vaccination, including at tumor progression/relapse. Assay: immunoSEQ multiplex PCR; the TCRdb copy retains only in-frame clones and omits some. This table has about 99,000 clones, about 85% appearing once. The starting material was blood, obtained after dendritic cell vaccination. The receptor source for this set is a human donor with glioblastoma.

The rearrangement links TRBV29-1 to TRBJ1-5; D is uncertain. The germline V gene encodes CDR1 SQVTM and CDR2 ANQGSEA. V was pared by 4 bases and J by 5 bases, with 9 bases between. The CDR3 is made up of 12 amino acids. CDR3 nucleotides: TGCAGCGTTGCCGGGGAAGATCAGCCCCAGCATTTT. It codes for CSVAGEDQPQHF.

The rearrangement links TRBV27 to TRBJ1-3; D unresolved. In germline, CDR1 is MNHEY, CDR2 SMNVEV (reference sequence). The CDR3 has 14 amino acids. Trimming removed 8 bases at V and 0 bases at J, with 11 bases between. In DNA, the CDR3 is TGTGCCAGCGCGTACTCCGGCTCTGGAAACACCATATATTTT. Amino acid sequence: CASAYSGSGNTIYF.

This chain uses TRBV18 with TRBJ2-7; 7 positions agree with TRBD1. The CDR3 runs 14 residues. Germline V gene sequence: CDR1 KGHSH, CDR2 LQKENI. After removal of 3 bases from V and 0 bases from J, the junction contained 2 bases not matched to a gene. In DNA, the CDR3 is TGTGCCAGCTCACCCGACAGGGTCTCCTACGAGCAGTACTTC. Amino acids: CASSPDRVSYEQYF. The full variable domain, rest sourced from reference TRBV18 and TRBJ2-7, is NAGVMQNPRHLVRRRGQEARLRCSPMKGHSHVYWYRQLPEEGLKFMVYLQKENIIDESGMPKERFSAEFPKEGPSILRIQQVVRGDSAAYFCASSPDRVSYEQYFGPGTRLTVT.

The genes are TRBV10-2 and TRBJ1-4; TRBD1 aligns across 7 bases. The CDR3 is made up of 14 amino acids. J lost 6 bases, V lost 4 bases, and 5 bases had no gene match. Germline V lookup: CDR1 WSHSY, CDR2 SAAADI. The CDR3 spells CASSAGGGYEKLFF. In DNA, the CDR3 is TGCGCCAGCAGTGCGGGAGGGGGCTATGAAAAACTGTTTTTT.

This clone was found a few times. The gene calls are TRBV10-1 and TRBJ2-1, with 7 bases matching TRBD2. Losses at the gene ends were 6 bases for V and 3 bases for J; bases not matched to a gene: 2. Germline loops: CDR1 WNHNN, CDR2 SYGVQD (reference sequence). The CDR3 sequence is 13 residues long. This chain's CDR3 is CASSGTNYNEQFF. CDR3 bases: TGCGCCAGCAGCGGGACTAACTACAATGAGCAGTTCTTC.